The present TCR beta chain was sequenced within a study of control samples from healthy donors and cancer patients. Clones were read by immunoSEQ multiplex PCR, and TCRdb kept only the in-frame ones, dropping some. The sample lists about 220,000 clones; 85% to 95% were seen once. V shed 7 bases and J shed 6 bases, with 12 bases lying between them. The CDR3 sequence is 12 residues long. Germline V gene data show CDR1 as SGHTA and CDR2 as FQGNSA. This TCR was recovered from a man in his fifties in good health. The chain recombines TRBV7-2 with TRBJ1-2, with D uncertain. The sequencing sample was made of blood. The CDR3 region has the DNA TGTGCCAGCACCGCCCGGTCCGATGGCTACACCTTC. This translates into CASTARSDGYTF.